Below, one T cell receptor beta chain is given with its context. What it binds is unknown. UMIs were added to TCR cDNA along with a universal primer site when it was made by 5'RACE template switching. TCRdb ran MiXCR on the 5' RACE reads and lists one entry per CDR3 protein. The sample contains about 430,000 distinct CDR3 sequences, roughly a sixth of which appear only once. These data are taken from a study of T cells after yellow fever vaccination. The trim removed 2 bases at V and 3 bases at J, leaving 3 bases unmatched. The CDR3 runs to 16 residues. Germline lookup yields CDR1 MGHRA and CDR2 YSYEKL. Study findings and constraints: Some clonotypes, a small share, were shared between CD4 and CD8 compartments. A faster peak, day 5 versus 15, was reached by the weaker secondary response.

Sequenced here: PBMCs, sampled before the yellow fever booster vaccination. The clonotype was recovered from a man between 18 and 29 years old who received the YFV17D yellow fever vaccine. The chain is built from TRBV4-1 and TRBJ2-5; TRBD2 aligns across 13 bases. The CDR3 sequence: CASSQRLAGGEETQYF. DNA for the CDR3: TGCGCCAGCAGCCAAAGACTAGCGGGGGGTGAAGAGACCCAGTACTTC.